This entry features one TCR beta chain sequence. No antigen is known for it. The sample comes from a study of shared clonotypes between healthy human individuals. About the study: Every donor yielded three CD4 naive, three CD4 memory, two CD8 naive and one CD8 memory plate. Study outcomes and limitations: Rarefaction analysis demonstrated incomplete sorted-subset sequencing notwithstanding large depth. Relative to clonotypes present in all four donors, those not shared had lower generation probabilities.

Repertoires were generated with immunoSEQ multiplex PCR, while TCRdb's copy carries only in-frame clones and drops some. Of over a million clones in the sample, approximately 72% were seen once. Germline lookup yields CDR1 SEHNR and CDR2 FQNEAQ (reference sequence). V lost 5 bases and J 4 bases, leaving 14 bases between the germline ends. The CDR3 covers 15 residues. The sequencing input was memory CD4+ T cells sorted from blood. Subset noted: CD45RA-negative fraction. The chain is built from TRBV7-9 and TRBJ1-4, with D maybe TRBD1 (6 bases). The sequence derives from a man younger than 30 in good health. The CDR3 spells CASSPGQPINEKLFF. In nucleotides, the CDR3 is TGTGCCAGCAGCCCGGGACAACCCATTAATGAAAAACTGTTTTTT.